These 8 T cell receptor beta chains share one sample of origin, sequenced in a study of blood T cell repertoires in COVID-19. Using immunoSEQ multiplex PCR, the repertoire was profiled, and TCRdb retains in-frame clones only, with some absent. The sample consists of 200,000 to 300,000 clones, 83% of them appearing once. Sample: peripheral blood. These receptors were obtained from a human donor in a cohort sampled during active COVID-19.

V is TRBV27 and J is TRBJ1-5; TRBD1 aligns across 8 bases. The ends lost 6 bases at V and 1 base at J; junction bases unmatched: 2. This CDR3 has 14 amino acids. Per germline, CDR1 MNHEY and CDR2 SMNVEV (reference sequence). CDR3 amino acids: CASSRTGSNQPQHF. The CDR3 DNA reads TGTGCCAGCAGCCGGACAGGGAGCAATCAGCCCCAGCATTTT.

This clone was seen at least ten times. This sequence joins TRBV5-4 and TRBJ2-1; maybe TRBD1 (6 bases). The CDR3 totals 16 residues. The V gene's germline CDR1 is SGHNT and CDR2 YYREEE (reference sequence). The V and J ends lost 0 bases and 4 bases respectively, with 14 bases between them. The CDR3 loop reads CASSLGGPTGYNEQFF. CDR3 nucleotide sequence: TGTGCCAGCAGCTTGGGGGGCCCTACAGGGTACAATGAGCAGTTCTTC.

The table lists this clone with a count of one. V and J are TRBV7-3 and TRBJ1-6; a possible D gene is TRBD1 (5 bases). Per germline, CDR1 SGHTA and CDR2 FQGTGA. Trimming removed 1 base from V and 11 bases from J, with 15 bases in between. This CDR3 spans 15 amino acids. The DNA of the CDR3 is TGTGCCAGCAGCTTAAGTTCGGGTCAGGGTGCACCCCTCCACTTT. It translates to CASSLSSGQGAPLHF.

The J gene is TRBJ2-6, the V gene TRBV3-1 (or the pseudogene TRBV3-2), with D unresolved. The length of the CDR3 is 13 residues. Deletions cut 8 bases from V and 0 bases from J, with 5 bases between. Germline CDR1 reads LGHDT; CDR2 reads YNNKEL (reference sequence). The DNA of the CDR3 is TGTGCCAGCTATTCCTCTGGGGCCAACGTCCTGACTTTC. This encodes CASYSSGANVLTF.

V usage is TRBV19 and J usage is TRBJ2-7, with D unclear. Looked up from germline, CDR1 is LNHDA and CDR2 is SQIVND (reference sequence). Trimming stripped 4 bases from V and 7 bases from J, with 23 bases between. This CDR3 has 16 amino acids. In DNA, the CDR3 is TGTGCCAGTAGTACCAAACCCCCGGTCCGGTACGGTGAGCAGTACTTC. Residues: CASSTKPPVRYGEQYF.

J is TRBJ2-1 and V is TRBV11-3; TRBD2 matches 10 bases. The CDR3 length is 17 residues. Trimming at V came to 3 bases and at J to 5 bases, leaving 10 bases not matched to a gene. Per germline, CDR1 SGHNT and CDR2 YENEEA. DNA for the CDR3: TGTGCCAGCAGCTTTTTACAGCGGGAGGGCCAGAACAATGAGCAGTTCTTC. Translated: CASSFLQREGQNNEQFF.

This chain connects TRBV7-3 to TRBJ2-5, with 12 positions matching TRBD2. V was clipped by 4 bases and J by 1 base; unmatched bases: 7. Germline V gene data show CDR1 as SGHTA and CDR2 as FQGTGA. The CDR3 is 17 amino acids. The CDR3 reads CASSSIGLAGIQETQYF. In DNA, the CDR3 is TGTGCCAGCAGCTCAATCGGACTAGCGGGAATCCAAGAGACCCAGTACTTC.

V and J are TRBV2 and TRBJ1-1; D gene unclear. The ends were cut back, 3 bases at V and 1 base at J, with 6 bases in the middle. CDR1 and CDR2 from the germline V gene are SNHLY and FYNNEI. The CDR3 loop spans 13 amino acids. The CDR3 reads CASSEQQNTEAFF. The CDR3, as DNA: TGTGCCAGCAGTGAGCAACAGAACACTGAAGCTTTCTTT. Combining the CDR3 with reference TRBV2 and TRBJ1-1 gives the whole variable domain EPEVTQTPSHQVTQMGQEVILRCVPISNHLYFYWYRQILGQKVEFLVSFYNNEISEKSEIFDDQFSVERPDGSNFTLKIRSTKLEDSAMYFCASSEQQNTEAFFGQGTRLTVV.